This T cell receptor beta chain was sequenced in a study of shared clonotypes between healthy human individuals. At the level of the study: Three plates each covered CD4 naive and memory; CD8 naive two, CD8 memory one.

The method was immunoSEQ multiplex PCR; TCRdb's version includes in-frame clones alone and lacks a portion of them. This table has some 2.1 million clones, over 85% appearing once. The CDR3 is 15 residues long. Germline V gives CDR1 LNHNV, CDR2 YYDKDF (reference sequence). V gave up 7 bases and J gave up 0 bases; unmatched junction bases: 6. The gene calls are TRBV15 and TRBJ2-5; 9 bases line up with TRBD2. The receptor was isolated from a man between 18 and 29 years old in good health. The sample taken for sequencing was naive CD4+ T cells sorted from blood. The subset was: CD45RA+ positively selected. The CDR3 DNA sequence: TGTGCCACCATTAAAGCGGGGGGTAACCAAGAGACCCAGTACTTC. It yields the protein CATIKAGGNQETQYF.